The following is a T cell receptor (beta chain) sequence with its context. No antigen is known for it. This record belongs to a study of T cells after yellow fever vaccination. Study background: In the case of low-cell-number fractions, SMART-Seq v4 Ultra Low Input was used for preparation. General study points: Though weaker, the secondary response peaked faster, on day 5 versus 15. Clones that expanded after primary vaccination mostly reappeared after the booster (less than 98% CD4, roughly 90% CD8).

TCRdb passed the 5' RACE reads through MiXCR, listing each CDR3 protein once. The repertoire holds about 630,000 distinct CDR3 sequences, with about 12% as singletons. The CDR3 totals 16 residues. V was pared by 3 bases and J by 5 bases, with 9 bases of the junction left unmatched. The starting material was PBMCs, obtained on the day of the yellow fever booster vaccination. This receptor was identified in a young man who received the YFV17D yellow fever vaccine. This chain links TRBV12-3 or TRBV12-4 with TRBJ2-3; TRBD2 matches at 9 bases. The CDR3 region is CASSFVGGRVIDTQYF. As DNA, the CDR3 is TGTGCCAGCAGTTTCGTTGGCGGGAGGGTAATAGATACGCAGTATTTT.